The 20 T cell receptor beta chains listed next were all sequenced from one sample in a study of T cell changes during pregnancy in multiple sclerosis. Here immunoSEQ multiplex PCR was the method, and the copy in TCRdb shows in-frame clones only, minus some. The sample has about 40,000 clones, about 90% seen once. The sequences come from CD4+ T cells from peripheral blood mononuclear cells, collected in the third trimester of pregnancy. The source of these receptors is a female donor with multiple sclerosis, enrolled in a pregnancy study.

Only one count was recorded for this clone. The V gene is TRBV10-3, the J gene TRBJ1-2; D is unclear. In germline, CDR1 is ENHRY, CDR2 SYGVKD. The CDR3 covers 11 residues. The V end lost 6 bases, the J end lost 6 bases, and 8 bases lay between the germline ends. The DNA of the CDR3 is TGTGCCATCAGCCTAAATGATGGCTACACCTTC. This encodes CAISLNDGYTF.

This clone was found once. The V call is TRBV5-1, the J call TRBJ2-3; a weak D match, TRBD1 (7 bases). Germline lookup yields CDR1 SGHRS and CDR2 YFSETQ. The V and J ends lost 3 bases and 4 bases respectively, with 9 bases between them. This CDR3 is 13 amino acids long. The DNA for the CDR3 is TGCGCCAGCAGCTCCAGGGGGGCAGATACGCAGTATTTT. Translation: CASSSRGADTQYF.

This clone has only one observation. The genes are TRBV7-2 and TRBJ2-1; a weak D match, TRBD2 (5 bases). The CDR3 spans 14 residues. V was trimmed by 5 bases and J by 2 bases, leaving 10 bases between them. Germline CDR1 reads SGHTA; CDR2 reads FQGNSA. CDR3 loop: CASSQSGTYNEQFF. The DNA for the CDR3 is TGTGCCAGCAGCCAGAGCGGAACCTACAATGAGCAGTTCTTC.

This chain joins TRBV19 and TRBJ2-6; D perhaps matches TRBD2 (6 bases). Between the trimmed V and J ends, which lost 3 bases and 8 bases, there was a span of 8 bases. The germline gives CDR1 LNHDA, CDR2 SQIVND (reference sequence). There are 13 residues in the CDR3. CDR3 DNA: TGTGCCAGTAGTATTGGAGGGACCAACGTCCTGACTTTC. Protein: CASSIGGTNVLTF.

The chain has TRBV27 and TRBJ2-1, with D possibly TRBD2 on 5 matching bases. Between the trimmed V and J ends, which lost 5 bases and 9 bases, there was a span of 14 bases. CDR1 is MNHEY, CDR2 SMNVEV, per germline (reference sequence). CDR3 length equals 13 residues. The CDR3 loop reads CASSPQLGSEQFF. The CDR3 nucleotides read TGTGCCAGCAGTCCCCAACTAGGGAGTGAGCAGTTCTTC.

The chain combines TRBV6-5 with TRBJ1-5; 8 positions agree with TRBD1. The CDR3 extends over 14 amino acids. The V gene's germline CDR1 is MNHEY and CDR2 SVGAGI. V was pared by 4 bases and J by 5 bases, with 4 bases of the junction left unmatched. This chain's CDR3 is CASSWGTGDQPQHF. In DNA form, the CDR3 reads TGTGCCAGCAGTTGGGGGACAGGCGATCAGCCCCAGCATTTT.

The chain has TRBV19 and TRBJ2-7; possibly TRBD1 for D (6 bases). This CDR3 is built from 14 residues. The germline CDR1 and CDR2 sequences are LNHDA and SQIVND (reference sequence). The V and J ends lost 5 bases and 2 bases respectively, with 13 bases between them. The CDR3 loop reads CASSARDKPYEQYF. The CDR3 region has the DNA TGTGCCAGTAGTGCCCGGGACAAGCCCTACGAGCAGTACTTC.

V and J are TRBV5-1 and TRBJ2-3; 9 positions match TRBD2. The CDR3 loop spans 16 amino acids. The germline CDR1 and CDR2 sequences are SGHRS and YFSETQ. V was pared by 0 bases and J by 5 bases, with 7 bases of the junction left unmatched. CDR3: CASSLGASGMGDTQYF. The CDR3 region has the DNA TGCGCCAGCAGCTTGGGAGCTAGCGGGATGGGAGATACGCAGTATTTT.

The chain links TRBV7-9 to TRBJ2-3, with a possible D match to TRBD2 (6 bases). This CDR3 has 15 amino acids. The V and J ends lost 5 bases and 3 bases respectively, with 15 bases between them. Germline assignment: CDR1 SEHNR and CDR2 FQNEAQ (reference sequence). The CDR3 region has the DNA TGTGCCAGCAGCCAGCGGGTCATGCCGACAGATACGCAGTATTTT. Protein sequence: CASSQRVMPTDTQYF.

The chain recombines TRBV7-2 with TRBJ1-2, with no clear D. Between the trimmed V and J ends, which lost 1 base and 8 bases, there was a span of 14 bases. CDR3 length: 14 amino acids. Germline lookup yields CDR1 SGHTA and CDR2 FQGNSA. CDR3 sequence: CASSLVGSVVGYTF. CDR3 nucleotide sequence: TGTGCCAGCAGCTTAGTCGGGAGCGTGGTAGGCTACACCTTC. The full variable domain, with the rest looked up from reference TRBV7-2 and TRBJ1-2, is GAGVSQSPSNKVTEKGKDVELRCDPISGHTALYWYRQSLGQGLEFLIYFQGNSAPDKSGLPSDRFSAERTGGSVSTLTIQRTQQEDSAVYLCASSLVGSVVGYTFGSGTRLTVV.

A few counts support this clone. The chain couples TRBV19 to TRBJ2-2; the D gene is possibly TRBD2 (6 bases). V was clipped by 3 bases and J by 1 base, with 12 bases between them. Germline V CDR1 and CDR2: LNHDA, SQIVND (reference sequence). The CDR3 covers 16 residues. In nucleotides, the CDR3 is TGTGCCAGTAGTATCCGTCTAGCGAGGAACACCGGGGAGCTGTTTTTT. Protein sequence: CASSIRLARNTGELFF.

This clone came up once. This rearrangement joins TRBV10-3 to TRBJ2-1; 11 bases are shared with TRBD2. The CDR3 has 21 residues. In germline, CDR1 is ENHRY, CDR2 SYGVKD. V dropped 0 bases and J dropped 0; count of bases not matched to a gene: 13. The CDR3 protein is CAISESPGLAGSKSSYNEQFF. The CDR3 bases are TGTGCCATCAGTGAGTCGCCCGGACTAGCGGGCTCAAAGAGCTCCTACAATGAGCAGTTCTTC.

The chain links TRBV5-6 to TRBJ1-1; D is ambiguous. Germline V CDR1 and CDR2: SGHDT, YYEEEE. V lost 3 bases to trimming and J lost 0 bases, with 12 bases between them. The CDR3 is 15 amino acids. The CDR3 sequence is CASSSTGEMNTEAFF. The CDR3 region has the DNA TGTGCCAGCAGCTCCACCGGAGAGATGAACACTGAAGCTTTCTTT.

CDR3 sequence (DNA): TGTGCCAGCAGTTCTTCTAGCGGGAAAGAGACCCAGTACTTC. This encodes CASSSSSGKETQYF. The chain combines TRBV27 with TRBJ2-5; 9 bases are a match to TRBD2. The germline V gene encodes CDR1 MNHEY and CDR2 SMNVEV (reference sequence). Unmatched junction bases numbered 3, after V lost 4 bases and J lost 3 bases. The length of the CDR3 is 14 residues.

CDR3 residues: CASRKDTQGPGTPNTEAFF. The CDR3, as DNA: TGTGCCAGCAGAAAAGACACCCAGGGCCCTGGGACACCGAACACTGAAGCTTTCTTT. This chain links TRBV6-4 with TRBJ1-1; perhaps TRBD1 as D (6 bases). CDR1 MRHNA and CDR2 SNTAGT come from the germline V gene. V was pared by 6 bases and J by 1 base, with 27 bases between. The CDR3 is made up of 19 amino acids.

V gene TRBV29-1 combines with J gene TRBJ2-5, with a possible D match to TRBD2 (6 bases). The J call may be mistaken, given a closer DNA end match to TRBJ2-7. From germline, CDR1 is SQVTM and CDR2 ANQGSEA. The CDR3 length is 12 residues. The CDR3 bases are TGCAGCGCCGGGACTTTACCCTACGAGCAGTACTTC. It encodes CSAGTLPYEQYF.

J is TRBJ1-3 and V is TRBV28, with no clear D. Trimming cost V 6 bases and J 4 bases, with 13 bases left between them. CDR3 size: 14 residues. Germline loops: CDR1 MDHEN, CDR2 SYDVKM. The CDR3 loop is CASSLASRGNTIYF. In nucleotides, the CDR3 is TGTGCCAGCAGCTTAGCTTCGAGAGGAAACACCATATATTTT.

V usage is TRBV6-5 and J usage is TRBJ2-3; D is undetermined. V lost 5 bases and J lost 8, with 11 bases in between. CDR1 is MNHEY and CDR2 is SVGAGI in the germline V gene. The CDR3 spans 12 residues. CDR3 DNA sequence: TGTGCCAGCAGTCCTCAAGTCGGTACGCAGTATTTT. This gives the protein CASSPQVGTQYF.

The chain joins TRBV7-3 to TRBJ2-7, with 9 bases lining up with TRBD2. CDR1 and CDR2 from the germline V gene are SGHTA and FQGTGA. The CDR3 is made up of 15 amino acids. V lost 5 bases, J lost 0 bases, and 5 bases stayed unmatched. As DNA, the CDR3 is TGTGCCAGCAGCCCTAGCGGGGTGAGCTCCTACGAGCAGTACTTC. It yields the protein CASSPSGVSSYEQYF. The complete variable domain, with remaining parts taken from reference TRBV7-3 and TRBJ2-7, reads GAGVSQTPSNKVTEKGKYVELRCDPISGHTALYWYRQSLGQGPEFLIYFQGTGAADDSGLPNDRFFAVRPEGSVSTLKIQRTERGDSAVYLCASSPSGVSSYEQYFGPGTRLTVT.

This sequence joins TRBV28 and TRBJ2-3; the D gene is possibly TRBD1 (5 bases). CDR1 and CDR2 from the germline V gene are MDHEN and SYDVKM. CDR3 size: 15 residues. Trimming took off 3 bases at V and 3 bases at J, with 13 bases between the two ends. The CDR3 is CASSLAGPTTDTQYF. The CDR3 DNA follows: TGTGCCAGCAGTTTGGCAGGGCCGACGACAGATACGCAGTATTTT.